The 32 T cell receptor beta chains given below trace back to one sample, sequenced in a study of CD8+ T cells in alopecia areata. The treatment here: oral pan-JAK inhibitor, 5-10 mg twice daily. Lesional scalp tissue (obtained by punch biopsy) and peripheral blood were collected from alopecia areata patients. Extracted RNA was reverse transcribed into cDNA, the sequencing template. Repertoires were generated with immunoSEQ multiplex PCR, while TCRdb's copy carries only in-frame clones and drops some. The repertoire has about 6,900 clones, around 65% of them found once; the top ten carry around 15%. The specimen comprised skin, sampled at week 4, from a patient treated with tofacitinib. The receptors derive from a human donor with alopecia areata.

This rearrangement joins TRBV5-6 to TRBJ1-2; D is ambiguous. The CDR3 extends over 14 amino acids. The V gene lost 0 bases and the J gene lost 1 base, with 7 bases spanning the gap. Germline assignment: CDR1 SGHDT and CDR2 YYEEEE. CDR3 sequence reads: CASSLGQNNYGYTF. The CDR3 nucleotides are TGTGCCAGCAGCTTGGGCCAGAATAACTATGGCTACACCTTC.

This CDR3 reads CASSPDNSYNEQFF. CDR3 DNA sequence: TGTGCCAGCTCACCGGACAACTCCTACAATGAGCAGTTCTTC. The chain links TRBV18 to TRBJ2-1, with D possibly being TRBD1 (5 bases). Germline lookup yields CDR1 KGHSH and CDR2 LQKENI. This CDR3 comprises 14 residues. The V gene lost 3 bases and the J gene lost 0 bases, with 6 bases spanning the gap.

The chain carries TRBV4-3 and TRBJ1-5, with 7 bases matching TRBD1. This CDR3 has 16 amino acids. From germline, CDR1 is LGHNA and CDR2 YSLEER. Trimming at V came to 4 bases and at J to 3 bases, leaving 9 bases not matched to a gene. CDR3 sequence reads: CASSPDRDSLNQPQHF. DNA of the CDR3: TGCGCCAGCAGCCCAGACCGGGACAGCCTCAATCAGCCCCAGCATTTT.

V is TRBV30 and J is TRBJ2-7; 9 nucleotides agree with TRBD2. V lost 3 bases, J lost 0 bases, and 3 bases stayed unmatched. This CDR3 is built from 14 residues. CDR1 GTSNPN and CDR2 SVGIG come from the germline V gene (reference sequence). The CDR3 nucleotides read TGTGCCTGGAGGCTAGCGGGATCCTCCTACGAGCAGTACTTC. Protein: CAWRLAGSSYEQYF.

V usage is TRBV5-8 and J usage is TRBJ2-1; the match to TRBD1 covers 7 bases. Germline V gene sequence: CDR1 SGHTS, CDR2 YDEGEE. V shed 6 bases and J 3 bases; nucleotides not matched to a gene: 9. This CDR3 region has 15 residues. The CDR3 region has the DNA TGTGCCAGCACCACAGGGGTGGGCGGCTACAATGAGCAGTTCTTC. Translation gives CASTTGVGGYNEQFF. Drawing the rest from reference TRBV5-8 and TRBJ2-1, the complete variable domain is EAGVTQSPTHLIKTRGQQATLRCSPISGHTSVYWYQQALGLGLQFLLWYDEGEERNRGNFPPRFSGRQFPNYSSELNVNALELEDSALYLCASTTGVGGYNEQFFGPGTRLTVL.

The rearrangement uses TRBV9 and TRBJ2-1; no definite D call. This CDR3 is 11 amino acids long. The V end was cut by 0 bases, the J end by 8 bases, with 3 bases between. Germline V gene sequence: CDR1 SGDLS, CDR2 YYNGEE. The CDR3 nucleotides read TGTGCCAGCAGCGTAGATGATGAGCAGTTCTTC. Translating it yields CASSVDDEQFF.

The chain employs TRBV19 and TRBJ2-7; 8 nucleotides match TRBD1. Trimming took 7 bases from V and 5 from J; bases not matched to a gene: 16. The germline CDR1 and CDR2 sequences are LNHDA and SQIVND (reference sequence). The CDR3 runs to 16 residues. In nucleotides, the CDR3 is TGTGCCAGTACCTCCATCCACCTCGACAGGGGCAACGAGCAGTACTTC. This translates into CASTSIHLDRGNEQYF.

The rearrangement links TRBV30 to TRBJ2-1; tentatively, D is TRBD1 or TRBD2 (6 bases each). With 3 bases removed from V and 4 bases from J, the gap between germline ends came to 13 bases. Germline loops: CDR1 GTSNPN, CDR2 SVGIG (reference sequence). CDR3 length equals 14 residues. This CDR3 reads CAWRGAGQYNEQFF. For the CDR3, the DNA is TGTGCCTGGAGGGGGGCGGGACAATACAATGAGCAGTTCTTC.

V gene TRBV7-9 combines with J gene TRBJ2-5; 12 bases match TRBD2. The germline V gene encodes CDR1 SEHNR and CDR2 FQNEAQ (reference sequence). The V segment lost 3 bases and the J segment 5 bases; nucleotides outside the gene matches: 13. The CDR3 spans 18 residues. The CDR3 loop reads CASSFPSGLAGVGETQYF. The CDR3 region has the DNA TGTGCCAGCAGCTTCCCTTCGGGACTAGCGGGTGTGGGCGAGACCCAGTACTTC.

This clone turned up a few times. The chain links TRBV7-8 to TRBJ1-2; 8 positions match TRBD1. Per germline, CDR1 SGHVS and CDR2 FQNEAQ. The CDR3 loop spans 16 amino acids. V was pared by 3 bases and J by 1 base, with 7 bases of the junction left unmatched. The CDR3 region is CASSFDRTGINYGYTF. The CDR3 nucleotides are TGTGCCAGCAGCTTTGACCGGACAGGGATTAACTATGGCTACACCTTC.

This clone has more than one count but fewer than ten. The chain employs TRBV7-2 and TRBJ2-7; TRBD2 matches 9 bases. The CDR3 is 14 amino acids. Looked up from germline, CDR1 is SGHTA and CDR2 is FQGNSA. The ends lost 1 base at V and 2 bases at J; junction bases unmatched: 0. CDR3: CASSLGGGAYEQYF. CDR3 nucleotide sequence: TGTGCCAGCAGCTTAGGCGGGGGGGCCTACGAGCAGTACTTC. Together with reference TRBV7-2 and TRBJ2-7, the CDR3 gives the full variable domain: GAGVSQSPSNKVTEKGKDVELRCDPISGHTALYWYRQSLGQGLEFLIYFQGNSAPDKSGLPSDRFSAERTGGSVSTLTIQRTQQEDSAVYLCASSLGGGAYEQYFGPGTRLTVT.

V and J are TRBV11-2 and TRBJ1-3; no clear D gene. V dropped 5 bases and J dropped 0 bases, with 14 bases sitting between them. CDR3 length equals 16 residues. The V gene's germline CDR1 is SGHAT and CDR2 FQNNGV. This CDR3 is CASSPWSVGSGNTIYF. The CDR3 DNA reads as TGTGCCAGCAGCCCTTGGTCGGTCGGCTCTGGAAACACCATATATTTT.

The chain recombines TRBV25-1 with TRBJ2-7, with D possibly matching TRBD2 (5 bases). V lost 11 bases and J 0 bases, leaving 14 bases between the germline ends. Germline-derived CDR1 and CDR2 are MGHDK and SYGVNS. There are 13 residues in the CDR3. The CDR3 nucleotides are TGTGCCGTCGAGGGCCAGAGCTCCTACGAGCAGTACTTC. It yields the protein CAVEGQSSYEQYF.

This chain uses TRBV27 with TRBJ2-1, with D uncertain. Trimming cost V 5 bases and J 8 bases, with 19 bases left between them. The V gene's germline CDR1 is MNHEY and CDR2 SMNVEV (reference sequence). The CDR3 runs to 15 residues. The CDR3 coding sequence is TGTGCCAGCAGTACCGTTCGGACCGCCCGGCATGAGCAGTTCTTC. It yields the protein CASSTVRTARHEQFF.

The CDR3 DNA follows: TGTGCCAGCTCACCACTAGGACACGTAAATTCCTACGAGCAGTACTTC. It specifies CASSPLGHVNSYEQYF. This chain joins TRBV18 and TRBJ2-7; D possibly corresponds to TRBD1 (5 bases). Germline CDR1 reads KGHSH; CDR2 reads LQKENI. Trimming shortened V by 1 base and J by 1 base, and 14 bases separated the two germline ends. There are 16 residues in the CDR3. The complete variable domain, with remaining parts taken from reference TRBV18 and TRBJ2-7, reads NAGVMQNPRHLVRRRGQEARLRCSPMKGHSHVYWYRQLPEEGLKFMVYLQKENIIDESGMPKERFSAEFPKEGPSILRIQQVVRGDSAAYFCASSPLGHVNSYEQYFGPGTRLTVT.

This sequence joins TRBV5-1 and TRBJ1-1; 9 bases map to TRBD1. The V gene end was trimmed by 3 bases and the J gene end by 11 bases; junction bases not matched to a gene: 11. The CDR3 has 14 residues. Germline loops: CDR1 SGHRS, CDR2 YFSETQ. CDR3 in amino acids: CASSWGTGRNDAFF. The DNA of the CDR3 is TGCGCCAGCAGCTGGGGGACAGGGAGGAACGACGCTTTCTTT.

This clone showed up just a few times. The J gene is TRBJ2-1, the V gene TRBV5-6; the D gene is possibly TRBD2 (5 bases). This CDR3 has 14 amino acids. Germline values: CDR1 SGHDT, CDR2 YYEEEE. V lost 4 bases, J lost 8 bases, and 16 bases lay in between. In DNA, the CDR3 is TGTGCCAGCAGCCCCGGGGTGGGTCCGGATGAGCAGTTCTTC. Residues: CASSPGVGPDEQFF.

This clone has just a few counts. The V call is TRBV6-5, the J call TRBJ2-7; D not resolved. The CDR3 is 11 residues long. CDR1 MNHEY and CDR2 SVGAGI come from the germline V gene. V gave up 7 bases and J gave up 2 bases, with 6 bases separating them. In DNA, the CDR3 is TGTGCCAGCACCGACACCTACGAGCAGTACTTC. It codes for CASTDTYEQYF.

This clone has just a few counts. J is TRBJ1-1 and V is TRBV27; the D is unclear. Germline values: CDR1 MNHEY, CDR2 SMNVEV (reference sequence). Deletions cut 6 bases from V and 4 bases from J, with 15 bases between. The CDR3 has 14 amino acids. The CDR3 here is CASSPPRGVTEAFF. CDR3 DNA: TGTGCCAGCAGCCCGCCTCGAGGAGTCACTGAAGCTTTCTTT.

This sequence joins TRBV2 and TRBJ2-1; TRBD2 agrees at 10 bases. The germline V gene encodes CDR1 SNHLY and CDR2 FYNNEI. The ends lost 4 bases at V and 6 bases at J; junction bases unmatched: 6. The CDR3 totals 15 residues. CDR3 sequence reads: CASSGELAGRNEQFF. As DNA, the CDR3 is TGTGCCAGCAGTGGTGAACTAGCGGGACGCAATGAGCAGTTCTTC.

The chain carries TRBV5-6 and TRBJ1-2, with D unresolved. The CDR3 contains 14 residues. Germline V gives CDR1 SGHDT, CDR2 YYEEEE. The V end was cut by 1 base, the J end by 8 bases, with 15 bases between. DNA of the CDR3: TGTGCCAGCAGCTTGTGGTTGTCTAGAGACGGCTACACCTTC. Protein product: CASSLWLSRDGYTF.

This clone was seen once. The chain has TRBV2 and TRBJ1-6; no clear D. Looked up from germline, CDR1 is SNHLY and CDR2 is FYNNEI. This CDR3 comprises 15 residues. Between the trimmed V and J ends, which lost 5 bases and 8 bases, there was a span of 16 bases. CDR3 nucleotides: TGTGCCAGCAGTTTCCTGACTACTTCGGATTCACCCCTCCACTTT. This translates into CASSFLTTSDSPLHF.

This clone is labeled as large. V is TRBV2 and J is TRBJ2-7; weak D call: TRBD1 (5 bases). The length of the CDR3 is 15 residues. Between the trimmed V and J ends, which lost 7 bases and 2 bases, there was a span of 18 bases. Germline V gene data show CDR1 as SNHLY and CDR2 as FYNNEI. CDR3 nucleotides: TGTGCCAGCATGAAGGGGCAGACAAGGCCCTACGAGCAGTACTTC. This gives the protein CASMKGQTRPYEQYF. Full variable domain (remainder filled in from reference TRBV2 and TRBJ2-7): EPEVTQTPSHQVTQMGQEVILRCVPISNHLYFYWYRQILGQKVEFLVSFYNNEISEKSEIFDDQFSVERPDGSNFTLKIRSTKLEDSAMYFCASMKGQTRPYEQYFGPGTRLTVT.

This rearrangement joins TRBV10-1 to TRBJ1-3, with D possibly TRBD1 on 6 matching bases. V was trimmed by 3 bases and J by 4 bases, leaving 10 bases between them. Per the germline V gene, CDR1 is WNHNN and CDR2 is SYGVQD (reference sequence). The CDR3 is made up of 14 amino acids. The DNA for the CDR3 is TGCGCCAGCAGTGAAGGACAGCTGGGAAACACCATATATTTT. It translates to CASSEGQLGNTIYF.

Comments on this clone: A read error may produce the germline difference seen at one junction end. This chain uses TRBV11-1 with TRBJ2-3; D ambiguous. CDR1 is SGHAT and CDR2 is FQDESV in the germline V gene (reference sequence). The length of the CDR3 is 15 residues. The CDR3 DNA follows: TGTGCCAGCAGCTTAGCGGGCATCCTCACAGATGCGCAGTATTTT. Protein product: CASSLAGILTDAQYF. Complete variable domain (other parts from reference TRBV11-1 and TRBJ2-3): EAEVAQSPRYKITEKSQAVAFWCDPISGHATLYWYRQILGQGPELLVQFQDESVVDDSQLPKDRFSAERLKGVDSTLKIQPAELGDSAMYLCASSLAGILTDAQYFGPGTRLTVL.

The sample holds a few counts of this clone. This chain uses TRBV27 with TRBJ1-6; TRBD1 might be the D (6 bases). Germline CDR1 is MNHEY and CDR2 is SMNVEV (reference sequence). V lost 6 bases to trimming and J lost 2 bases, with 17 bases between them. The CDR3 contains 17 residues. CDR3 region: CASSGQWGRTYNSPLHF. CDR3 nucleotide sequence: TGTGCCAGCAGCGGACAGTGGGGTCGGACCTATAATTCACCCCTCCACTTT.

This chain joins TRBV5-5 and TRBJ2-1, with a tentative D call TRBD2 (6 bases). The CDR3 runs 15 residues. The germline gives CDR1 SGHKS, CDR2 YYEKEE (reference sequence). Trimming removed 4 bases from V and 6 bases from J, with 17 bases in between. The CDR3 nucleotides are TGTGCCAGCAGCCTTCTCAGGGAGGCTATCAATGAGCAGTTCTTC. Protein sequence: CASSLLREAINEQFF.

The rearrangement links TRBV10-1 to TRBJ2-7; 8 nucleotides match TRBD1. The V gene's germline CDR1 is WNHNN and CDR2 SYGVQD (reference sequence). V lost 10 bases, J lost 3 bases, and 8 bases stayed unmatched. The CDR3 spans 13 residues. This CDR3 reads CATSRTGNYEQYF. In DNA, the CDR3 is TGCGCCACCTCTAGGACAGGGAACTACGAGCAGTACTTC.

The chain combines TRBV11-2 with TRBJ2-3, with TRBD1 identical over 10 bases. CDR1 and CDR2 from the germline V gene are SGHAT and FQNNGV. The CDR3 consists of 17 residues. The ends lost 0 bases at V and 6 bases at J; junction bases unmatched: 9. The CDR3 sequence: CASSLDSGTGDGDTQYF. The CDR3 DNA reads TGTGCCAGCAGCTTAGATTCGGGGACAGGGGATGGGGATACGCAGTATTTT.

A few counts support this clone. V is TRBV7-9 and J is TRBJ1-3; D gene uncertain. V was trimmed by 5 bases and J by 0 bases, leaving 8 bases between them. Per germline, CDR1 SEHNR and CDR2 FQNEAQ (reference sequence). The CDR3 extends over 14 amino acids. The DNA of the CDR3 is TGTGCCAGCAGCCCCGATCTCTCTGGAAACACCATATATTTT. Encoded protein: CASSPDLSGNTIYF.

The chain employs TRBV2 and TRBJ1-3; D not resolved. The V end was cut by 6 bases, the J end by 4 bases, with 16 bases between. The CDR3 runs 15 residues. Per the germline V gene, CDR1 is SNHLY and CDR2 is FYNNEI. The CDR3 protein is CASRELILKGNTIYF. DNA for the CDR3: TGTGCCAGCAGAGAACTCATCCTCAAAGGAAACACCATATATTTT.

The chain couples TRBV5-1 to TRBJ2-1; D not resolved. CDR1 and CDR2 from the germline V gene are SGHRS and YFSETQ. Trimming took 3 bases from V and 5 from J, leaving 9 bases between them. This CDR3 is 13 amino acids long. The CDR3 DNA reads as TGCGCCAGCAGCTCCGACGGACACAATGAGCAGTTCTTC. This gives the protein CASSSDGHNEQFF.